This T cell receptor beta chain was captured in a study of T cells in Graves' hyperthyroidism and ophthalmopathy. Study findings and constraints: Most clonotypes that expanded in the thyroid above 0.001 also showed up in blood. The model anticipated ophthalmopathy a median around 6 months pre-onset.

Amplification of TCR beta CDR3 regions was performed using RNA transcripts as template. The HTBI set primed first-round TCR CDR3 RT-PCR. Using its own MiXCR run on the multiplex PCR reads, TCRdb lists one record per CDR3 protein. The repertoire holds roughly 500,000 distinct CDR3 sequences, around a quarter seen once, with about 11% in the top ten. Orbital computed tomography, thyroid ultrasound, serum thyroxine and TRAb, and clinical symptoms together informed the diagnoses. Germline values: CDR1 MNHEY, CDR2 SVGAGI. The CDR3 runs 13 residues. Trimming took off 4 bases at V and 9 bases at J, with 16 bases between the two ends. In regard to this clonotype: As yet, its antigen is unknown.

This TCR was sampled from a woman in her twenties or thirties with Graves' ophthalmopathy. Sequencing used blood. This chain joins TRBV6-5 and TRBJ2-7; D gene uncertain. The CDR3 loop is CASSSPRTSGQYF. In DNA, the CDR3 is TGTGCCAGCAGTTCCCCCAGGACGTCCGGGCAGTACTTC.